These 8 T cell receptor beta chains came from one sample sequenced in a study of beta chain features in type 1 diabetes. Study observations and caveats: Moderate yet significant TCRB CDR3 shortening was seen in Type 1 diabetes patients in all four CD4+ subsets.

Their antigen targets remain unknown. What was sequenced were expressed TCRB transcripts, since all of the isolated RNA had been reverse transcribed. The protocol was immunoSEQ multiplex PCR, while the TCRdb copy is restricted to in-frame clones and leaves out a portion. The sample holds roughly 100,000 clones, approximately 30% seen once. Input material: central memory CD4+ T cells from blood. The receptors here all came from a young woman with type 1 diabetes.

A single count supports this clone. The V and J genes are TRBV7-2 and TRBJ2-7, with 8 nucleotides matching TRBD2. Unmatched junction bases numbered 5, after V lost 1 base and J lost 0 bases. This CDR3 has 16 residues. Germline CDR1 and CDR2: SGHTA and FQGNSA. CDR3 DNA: TGTGCCAGCAGCTTAGGCCTAAGCGGGAGCTCCTACGAGCAGTACTTC. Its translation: CASSLGLSGSSYEQYF.

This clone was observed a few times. The CDR3 coding sequence is TGTGCCAGCAAAAACACGTACACTGAAGCTTTCTTT. Amino acids: CASKNTYTEAFF. The chain recombines TRBV2 with TRBJ1-1; no clear D gene. The ends were cut back, 7 bases at V and 3 bases at J, with 9 bases in the middle. Germline V lookup: CDR1 SNHLY, CDR2 FYNNEI. This CDR3 spans 12 amino acids.

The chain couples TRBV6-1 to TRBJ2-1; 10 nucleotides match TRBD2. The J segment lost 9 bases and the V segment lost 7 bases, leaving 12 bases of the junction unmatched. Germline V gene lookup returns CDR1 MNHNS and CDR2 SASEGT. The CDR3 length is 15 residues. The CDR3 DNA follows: TGTGCCAGCACCGAGACTAGCGGGTTTAGACGTGAGCAGTTCTTC. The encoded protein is CASTETSGFRREQFF.

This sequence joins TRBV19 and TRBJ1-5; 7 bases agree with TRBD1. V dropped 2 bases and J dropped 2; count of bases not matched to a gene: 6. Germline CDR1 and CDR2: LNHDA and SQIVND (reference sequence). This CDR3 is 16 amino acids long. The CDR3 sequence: CASSIRGTGGNQPQHF. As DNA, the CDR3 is TGTGCCAGTAGTATAAGGGGTACAGGGGGCAATCAGCCCCAGCATTTT. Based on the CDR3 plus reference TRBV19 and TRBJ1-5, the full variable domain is DGGITQSPKYLFRKEGQNVTLSCEQNLNHDAMYWYRQDPGQGLRLIYYSQIVNDFQKGDIAEGYSVSREKKESFPLTVTSAQKNPTAFYLCASSIRGTGGNQPQHFGDGTRLSIL.

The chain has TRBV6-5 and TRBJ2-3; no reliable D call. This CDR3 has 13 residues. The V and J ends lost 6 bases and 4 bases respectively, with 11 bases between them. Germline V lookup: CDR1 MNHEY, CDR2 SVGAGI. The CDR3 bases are TGTGCCAGCAGGCAGAGTCAGGCAGATACGCAGTATTTT. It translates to CASRQSQADTQYF.

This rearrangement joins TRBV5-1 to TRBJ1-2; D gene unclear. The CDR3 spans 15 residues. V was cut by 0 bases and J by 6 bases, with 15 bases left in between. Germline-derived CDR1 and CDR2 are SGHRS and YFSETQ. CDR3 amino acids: CASSLGTGKVDGYTF. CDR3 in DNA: TGCGCCAGCAGCTTGGGTACGGGGAAAGTCGATGGCTACACCTTC.

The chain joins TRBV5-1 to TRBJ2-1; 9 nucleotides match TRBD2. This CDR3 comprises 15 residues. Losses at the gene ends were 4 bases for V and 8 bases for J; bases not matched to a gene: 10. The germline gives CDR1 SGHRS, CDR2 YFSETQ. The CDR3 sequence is CASSPGTSPSDEQFF. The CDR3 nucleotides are TGCGCCAGCAGCCCCGGGACTAGCCCTTCGGATGAGCAGTTCTTC.

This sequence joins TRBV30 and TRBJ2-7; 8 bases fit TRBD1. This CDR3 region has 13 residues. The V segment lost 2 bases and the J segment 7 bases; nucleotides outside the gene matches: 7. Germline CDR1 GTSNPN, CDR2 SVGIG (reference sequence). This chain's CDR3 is CAWSRQGAREQYF. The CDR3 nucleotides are TGTGCCTGGAGTAGGCAGGGGGCGCGTGAGCAGTACTTC.